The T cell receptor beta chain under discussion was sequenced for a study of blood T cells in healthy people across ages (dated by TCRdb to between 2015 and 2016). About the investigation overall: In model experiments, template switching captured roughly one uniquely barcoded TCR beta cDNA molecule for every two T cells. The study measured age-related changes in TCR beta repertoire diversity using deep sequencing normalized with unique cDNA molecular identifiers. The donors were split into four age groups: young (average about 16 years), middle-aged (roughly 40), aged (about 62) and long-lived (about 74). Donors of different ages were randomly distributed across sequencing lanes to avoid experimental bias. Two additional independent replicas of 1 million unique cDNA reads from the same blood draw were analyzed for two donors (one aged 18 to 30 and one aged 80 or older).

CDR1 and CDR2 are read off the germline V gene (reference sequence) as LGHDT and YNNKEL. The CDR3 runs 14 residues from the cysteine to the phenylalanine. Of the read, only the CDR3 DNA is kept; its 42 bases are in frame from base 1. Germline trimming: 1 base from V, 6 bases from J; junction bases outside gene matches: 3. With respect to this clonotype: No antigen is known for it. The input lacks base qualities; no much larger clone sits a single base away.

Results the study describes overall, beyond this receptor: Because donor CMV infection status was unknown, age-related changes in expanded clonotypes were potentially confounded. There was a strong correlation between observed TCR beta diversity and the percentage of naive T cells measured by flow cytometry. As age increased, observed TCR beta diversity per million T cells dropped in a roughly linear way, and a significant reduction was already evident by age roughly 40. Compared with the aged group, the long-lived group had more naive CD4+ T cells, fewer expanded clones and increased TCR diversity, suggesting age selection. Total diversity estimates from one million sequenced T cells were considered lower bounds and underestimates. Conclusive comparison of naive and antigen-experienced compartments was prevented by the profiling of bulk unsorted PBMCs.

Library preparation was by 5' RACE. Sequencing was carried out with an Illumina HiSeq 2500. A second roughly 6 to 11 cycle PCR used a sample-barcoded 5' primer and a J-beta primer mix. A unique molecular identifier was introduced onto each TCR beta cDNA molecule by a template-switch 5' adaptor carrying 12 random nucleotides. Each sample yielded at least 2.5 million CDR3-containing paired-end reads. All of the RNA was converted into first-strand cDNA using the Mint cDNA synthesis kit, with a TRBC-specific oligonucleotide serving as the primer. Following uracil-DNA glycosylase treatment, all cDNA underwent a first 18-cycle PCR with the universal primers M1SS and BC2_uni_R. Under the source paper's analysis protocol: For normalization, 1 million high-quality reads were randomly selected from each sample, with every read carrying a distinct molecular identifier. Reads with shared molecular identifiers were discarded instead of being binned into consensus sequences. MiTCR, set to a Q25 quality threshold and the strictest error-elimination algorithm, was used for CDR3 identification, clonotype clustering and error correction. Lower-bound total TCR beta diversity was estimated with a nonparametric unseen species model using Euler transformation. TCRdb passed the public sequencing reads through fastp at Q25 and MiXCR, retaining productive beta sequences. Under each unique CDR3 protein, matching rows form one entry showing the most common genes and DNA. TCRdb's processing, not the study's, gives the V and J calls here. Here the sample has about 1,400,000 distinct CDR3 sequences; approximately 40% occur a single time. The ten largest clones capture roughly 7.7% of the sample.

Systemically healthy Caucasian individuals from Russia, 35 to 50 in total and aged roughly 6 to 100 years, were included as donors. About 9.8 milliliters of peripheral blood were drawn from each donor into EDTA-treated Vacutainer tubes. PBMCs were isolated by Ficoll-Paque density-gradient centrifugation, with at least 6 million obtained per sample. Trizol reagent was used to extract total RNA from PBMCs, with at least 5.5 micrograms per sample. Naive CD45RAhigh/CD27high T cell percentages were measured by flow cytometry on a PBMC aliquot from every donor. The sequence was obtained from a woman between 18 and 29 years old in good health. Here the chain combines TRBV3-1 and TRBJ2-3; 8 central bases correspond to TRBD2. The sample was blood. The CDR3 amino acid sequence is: CASSQAGGRDTQYF. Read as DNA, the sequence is TGTGCCAGCAGCCAAGCGGGGGGGCGTGATACGCAGTATTTT.